This entry concerns a single TCR beta chain. Its antigen is not identified. The sample belongs to a study of cytomegalovirus exposure and HLA in healthy donors. Study information: Previous work identified some 120 million unique TCR beta sequences from about 179 million T cells. Study findings and constraints: Later analysis demonstrated an association between a missense DCLRE1C variant and TCR beta V- and J-gene trimming.

In the PCR, 60 Vbeta and 13 Jbeta primers were used. Under the authors' procedure: The authors later counted around 80 million unique TCR beta chains, 9 million to 14 million of them shared. Clones were read by immunoSEQ multiplex PCR, and TCRdb kept only the in-frame ones, dropping some. V, J and clone size were drawn from that table, and D and trimming were deduced from the DNA. The table lists some 140,000 clones, approximately 74% of them singletons. Healthy bone marrow donors made up the donor group. Germline loops: CDR1 MNHEY, CDR2 SVGAGI. This CDR3 contains 15 residues. V lost 6 bases, J lost 1 base, and 5 bases stayed unmatched.

V is TRBV6-5 and J is TRBJ2-2, with 7 bases that match TRBD1. The sample taken for sequencing was PBMCs. The clonotype was recovered from a young man in good health and CMV-seronegative. The CDR3 loop is CASRLGQLNTGELFF. Here the CDR3 DNA reads TGTGCCAGCAGACTGGGACAGTTGAACACCGGGGAGCTGTTTTTT.